These 20 T cell receptor beta chains were sequenced from one sample in a study of PD-L1 blockade in urothelial cancer. Time point in this sample: peripheral blood 6 weeks after treatment start. Sequencing used immunoSEQ multiplex PCR; TCRdb keeps in-frame clones, though not all of them. The sample lists over 70,000 clones, roughly 80% occurring once. Material: PBMCs, obtained around atezolizumab (anti-PD-L1) treatment. These receptors originate from a man aged 70-80 years with urothelial cancer.

This chain links TRBV23-1 with TRBJ1-5, with TRBD1 identical over 7 bases. TRBV23-1 is flagged as an ORF with uncertain function. The CDR3 has 14 residues. V was clipped by 5 bases and J by 5 bases; unmatched bases: 6. DNA of the CDR3: TGCGCCAGCAGTAACAGAGACAGGGATCAGCCCCAGCATTTT. Translated: CASSNRDRDQPQHF.

Written as DNA, the CDR3 is TGTGCCAGCAGTGACCGGACAGGGAAACCCTACAATGAGCAGTTCTTC. It encodes CASSDRTGKPYNEQFF. The V and J genes are TRBV6-1 and TRBJ2-1; 8 bases are a match to TRBD1. Germline V CDR1 and CDR2: MNHNS, SASEGT. The V segment lost 3 bases and the J segment 2 bases; nucleotides outside the gene matches: 6. This CDR3 has 16 amino acids.

CDR3 bases: TGTGCCACGTCGGGGGGCAATGAGCAGTTCTTC. It translates to CATSGGNEQFF. The chain employs TRBV10-3 and TRBJ2-1; 7 bases agree with TRBD2. CDR1 is ENHRY, CDR2 SYGVKD, per germline. CDR3 length: 11 amino acids. V shed 10 bases and J 6 bases; nucleotides not matched to a gene: 3.

This rearrangement joins TRBV4-2 to TRBJ2-7; 7 bases map to TRBD1. The V segment lost 1 base and the J segment 7 bases; nucleotides outside the gene matches: 4. The CDR3 is made up of 13 amino acids. CDR1 and CDR2 (germline): LGHNA, YNFKEQ. DNA of the CDR3: TGTGCCAGCAGCCAAGCCGGACAGGATGAGCAGTACTTC. As protein: CASSQAGQDEQYF.

This clone was picked up a small number of times. The rearrangement joins TRBV7-2 to TRBJ1-2; TRBD1 matches at 9 bases. V shed 3 bases and J 6 bases; nucleotides not matched to a gene: 11. Germline V CDR1 and CDR2: SGHTA, FQGNSA. The CDR3 spans 16 residues. CDR3 residues: CASSFASPGTGNGYTF. The CDR3 DNA sequence: TGTGCCAGCAGCTTTGCCTCGCCCGGGACAGGGAATGGCTACACCTTC.

This rearrangement joins TRBV29-1 to TRBJ2-2; 9 bases map to TRBD2. Trimming at V came to 3 bases and at J to 1 base, leaving 9 bases not matched to a gene. This CDR3 spans 17 amino acids. The V gene's germline CDR1 is SQVTM and CDR2 ANQGSEA. The CDR3 loop reads CSVEILSSGVNTGELFF. For the CDR3, the DNA is TGCAGCGTTGAGATTCTGTCTAGCGGGGTGAACACCGGGGAGCTGTTTTTT.

V usage is TRBV5-5 and J usage is TRBJ1-5, with TRBD1 matching over 7 bases. Germline CDR1 and CDR2: SGHKS and YYEKEE (reference sequence). The V gene end was trimmed by 3 bases and the J gene end by 0 bases; junction bases not matched to a gene: 6. The CDR3 spans 16 residues. The CDR3 DNA reads TGTGCCAGCAGCTCTAAGGGACAGTATAGCAATCAGCCCCAGCATTTT. Translation gives CASSSKGQYSNQPQHF.

The chain carries TRBV6-5 and TRBJ2-1; 13 bases match TRBD2. This CDR3 is built from 16 residues. Germline V lookup: CDR1 MNHEY, CDR2 SVGAGI. V lost 0 bases to trimming and J lost 9 bases; unmatched junction nucleotides: 5. DNA of the CDR3: TGTGCCAGCAGTTACTCGCCCGGACTAGCGGGAGTTGAGCAGTTCTTC. Protein: CASSYSPGLAGVEQFF.

The chain couples TRBV2 to TRBJ1-1; 8 positions match TRBD1. Trimming cost V 5 bases and J 2 bases; bases outside gene matches: 7. CDR1 and CDR2 (germline): SNHLY, FYNNEI. This CDR3 region has 15 residues. The CDR3 sequence is CASSRDRTTNTEAFF. The CDR3 DNA reads as TGTGCCAGCAGTCGGGACAGGACGACTAACACTGAAGCTTTCTTT.

The gene calls are TRBV2 and TRBJ2-5; no clear D gene. This CDR3 has 12 amino acids. Trimming left V 5 bases short and J 5 bases short, with 9 bases between. The V gene's germline CDR1 is SNHLY and CDR2 FYNNEI. The CDR3 here is CASSYNGETQYF. CDR3 sequence (DNA): TGTGCCAGCAGTTACAACGGGGAGACCCAGTACTTC.

This clone was observed a few times. V usage is TRBV7-6 and J usage is TRBJ1-6; 7 nucleotides agree with TRBD1. J gave up 7 bases and V 2 bases, and 5 bases lay outside the gene matches. The CDR3 has 15 amino acids. Germline values: CDR1 SGHVS, CDR2 FNYEAQ. This chain's CDR3 is CASSLQGQTNSPLHF. In DNA form, the CDR3 reads TGTGCCAGCAGCTTACAGGGACAGACGAATTCACCCCTCCACTTT.

This clone was seen a single time. V usage is TRBV7-8 and J usage is TRBJ2-2; D may be TRBD2 (5 bases). Trimming shortened V by 6 bases and J by 1 base, and 12 bases separated the two germline ends. The CDR3 length is 15 residues. CDR1 is SGHVS and CDR2 is FQNEAQ in the germline V gene. CDR3: CASRGGPGNTGELFF. In nucleotides, the CDR3 is TGTGCCAGCAGGGGCGGGCCAGGGAACACCGGGGAGCTGTTTTTT.

This clone has just a few counts. The gene calls are TRBV2 and TRBJ2-7; 7 positions match TRBD2. The length of the CDR3 is 14 residues. In germline, CDR1 is SNHLY, CDR2 FYNNEI. The V segment lost 7 bases and the J segment 2 bases; nucleotides outside the gene matches: 8. CDR3 residues: CASTSSGLPYEQYF. In DNA form, the CDR3 reads TGTGCCAGCACATCTAGCGGCCTCCCCTACGAGCAGTACTTC.

This clone was picked up one time. This chain's CDR3 is CASSTQGRGGTDTQYF. CDR3 DNA sequence: TGTGCCAGCAGCACCCAGGGGCGGGGGGGCACAGATACGCAGTATTTT. The rearrangement uses TRBV7-2 and TRBJ2-3, with 8 bases fitting TRBD2. The CDR3 is made up of 16 amino acids. Germline CDR1 reads SGHTA; CDR2 reads FQGNSA. With V trimmed by 5 bases and J by 1 base, 8 bases remained unmatched.

The rearrangement links TRBV11-2 to TRBJ2-7, with D possibly TRBD1 on 5 matching bases. V lost 1 base and J 8 bases, leaving 18 bases between the germline ends. The V gene's germline CDR1 is SGHAT and CDR2 FQNNGV. This CDR3 has 15 residues. The CDR3 DNA reads TGTGCCAGCAGCTTAGGCACCGGACACCTCCCCCAGCAGTACTTC. Its protein is CASSLGTGHLPQQYF.

This chain uses TRBV5-1 with TRBJ2-7; a possible D gene is TRBD2 (6 bases). V was cut by 3 bases and J by 2 bases, with 12 bases left in between. The CDR3 is 14 amino acids. The germline gives CDR1 SGHRS, CDR2 YFSETQ. CDR3 in DNA: TGCGCCAGCAGCTCGGGACTGGCGCCCTACGAGCAGTACTTC. It yields the protein CASSSGLAPYEQYF.

The V gene is TRBV4-2, the J gene TRBJ2-7, with 7 bases aligning to TRBD2. Germline CDR1 LGHNA, CDR2 YNFKEQ. This CDR3 spans 15 amino acids. V was clipped by 0 bases and J by 6 bases; unmatched bases: 8. In DNA, the CDR3 is TGTGCCAGCAGCCAAGATGTTGGCGGGAGTCGCGAGCAGTACTTC. It specifies CASSQDVGGSREQYF.

This chain joins TRBV6-1 and TRBJ1-1, with D hard to call. V lost 8 bases, J lost 3 bases, and 13 bases lay in between. This CDR3 region has 13 residues. Germline CDR1 reads MNHNS; CDR2 reads SASEGT. The CDR3 sequence is CASGFGGDTEAFF. For the CDR3, the DNA is TGTGCCAGCGGGTTCGGCGGAGACACTGAAGCTTTCTTT.

The chain couples TRBV18 to TRBJ1-5; 8 bases match TRBD1. The CDR3 extends over 14 amino acids. Germline V gene data show CDR1 as KGHSH and CDR2 as LQKENI. J was trimmed by 6 bases and V by 6 bases; bases with no gene match: 7. In DNA, the CDR3 is TGTGCCAGCTCTCCGGACAGGGCGGTTCAGCCCCAGCATTTT. This encodes CASSPDRAVQPQHF.

V is TRBV5-1 and J is TRBJ2-3; 10 nucleotides line up with TRBD2. The CDR3 has 15 amino acids. Germline loops: CDR1 SGHRS, CDR2 YFSETQ. The V gene end was trimmed by 4 bases and the J gene end by 0 bases; junction bases not matched to a gene: 2. CDR3 in amino acids: CASSELAGSTDTQYF. The CDR3 coding sequence is TGCGCCAGCAGCGAACTAGCGGGGAGCACAGATACGCAGTATTTT. The variable domain in full, with the rest retrieved from reference TRBV5-1 and TRBJ2-3, is KAGVTQTPRYLIKTRGQQVTLSCSPISGHRSVSWYQQTPGQGLQFLFEYFSETQRNKGNFPGRFSGRQFSNSRSEMNVSTLELGDSALYLCASSELAGSTDTQYFGPGTRLTVL.